Reported below is one T cell receptor beta chain. Its specificity is unknown. The data derive from a study of shared clonotypes between healthy human individuals. General study results and limits: In having few donors, the study represented limited genetic and exposure-history diversity. Only blood was sampled; tissue repertoires likely differ. Around 5% of naive CD4 clonotypes were shared across four donors.

The germline V gene has CDR1 SGHNT and CDR2 YYREEE (reference sequence). Losses at the gene ends were 1 base for V and 4 bases for J; bases not matched to a gene: 1. This CDR3 comprises 14 residues. Positive CCR7 selection of CD45RO-negative cells yielded the naive CD8 cells, and terminally differentiated effector memory CD45RA+ cells were excluded. The method was immunoSEQ multiplex PCR; TCRdb's version includes in-frame clones alone and lacks a portion of them. Of about 2 million clones listed, about 95% are singletons. The sequence was obtained from a man aged 18 to 35 in good health. Sample: naive CD8+ T cells sorted from blood. The V call is TRBV5-4, the J call TRBJ2-2; 7 positions agree with TRBD2. The CDR3 spells CASSLWGGTGELFF. The CDR3 region has the DNA TGTGCCAGCAGCTTGTGGGGGGGCACCGGGGAGCTGTTTTTT.